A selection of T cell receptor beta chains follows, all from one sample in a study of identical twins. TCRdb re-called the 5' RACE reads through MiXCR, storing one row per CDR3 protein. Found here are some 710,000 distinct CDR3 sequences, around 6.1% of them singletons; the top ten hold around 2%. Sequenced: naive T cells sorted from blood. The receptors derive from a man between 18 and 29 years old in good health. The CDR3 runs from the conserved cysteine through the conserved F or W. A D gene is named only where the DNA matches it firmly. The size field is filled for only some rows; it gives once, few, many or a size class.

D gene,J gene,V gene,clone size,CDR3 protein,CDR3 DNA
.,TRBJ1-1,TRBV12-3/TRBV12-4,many,CASSRGGDRTEAFF,TGTGCCAGCAGTAGAGGGGGTGATCGAACTGAAGCTTTCTTT
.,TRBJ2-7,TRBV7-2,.,CASSPGQLKSYEQYF,TGTGCCAGCAGCCCGGGGCAGCTCAAATCCTACGAGCAGTACTTC
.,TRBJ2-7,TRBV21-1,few,CASSSRDRVRRKKVHEQYF,TGTGCCAGCAGCTCCCGAGACAGGGTTAGGAGAAAAAAAGTCCACGAGCAGTACTTC
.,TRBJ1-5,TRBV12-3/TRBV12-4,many,CASTNEVNQPQHF,TGTGCCAGCACGAACGAGGTAAATCAGCCCCAGCATTTT
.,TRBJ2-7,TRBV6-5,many,CASRGRFYEQYF,TGTGCCAGCAGGGGACGGTTTTACGAGCAGTACTTC
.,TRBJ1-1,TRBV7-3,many,CASSLTGPEAFF,TGTGCCAGCAGCTTAACGGGCCCTGAAGCTTTCTTT
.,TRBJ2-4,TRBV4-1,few,CASSQDRNRLNIQYF,TGCGCCAGCAGCCAAGATCGGAACAGGTTAAACATTCAGTACTTC
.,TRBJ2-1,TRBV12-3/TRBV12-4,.,CASTAGLNNEQFF,TGTGCCAGCACCGCGGGACTTAACAATGAGCAGTTCTTC
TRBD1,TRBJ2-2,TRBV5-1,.,CASTQGQENTGELFF,TGCGCCAGCACCCAGGGACAGGAAAACACCGGGGAGCTGTTTTTT
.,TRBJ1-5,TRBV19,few,CASKGTGNQPQHF,TGTGCCAGTAAAGGAACAGGCAATCAGCCCCAGCATTTT
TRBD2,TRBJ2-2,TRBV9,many,CASSVVAGGSTGELFF,TGTGCCAGCAGCGTAGTTGCGGGAGGGAGCACCGGGGAGCTGTTTTTT
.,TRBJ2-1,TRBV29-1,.,CSVVSGHDYSYNEQFF,TGCAGCGTTGTATCGGGGCATGATTACTCCTACAATGAGCAGTTCTTC
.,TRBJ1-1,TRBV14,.,CASSQQTTGNTEAFF,TGTGCCAGCAGCCAACAAACAACAGGGAACACTGAAGCTTTCTTT
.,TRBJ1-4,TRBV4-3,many,CASSLGRQGEKLFF,TGCGCCAGCAGCCTTGGGAGGCAGGGTGAAAAACTGTTTTTT
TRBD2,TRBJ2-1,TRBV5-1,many,CASSLVGLAGGGEQFF,TGCGCCAGCAGCTTGGTGGGACTAGCGGGAGGAGGTGAGCAGTTCTTC
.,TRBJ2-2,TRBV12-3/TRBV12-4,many,CASSFGLDTGELFF,TGTGCCAGCAGTTTTGGGTTAGACACCGGGGAGCTGTTTTTT
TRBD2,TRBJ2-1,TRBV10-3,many,CAIRAGTSGRRAYNEQFF,TGTGCCATCAGGGCAGGGACTAGCGGGAGGAGGGCCTACAATGAGCAGTTCTTC
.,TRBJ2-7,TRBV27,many,CASSLSYPAYEQYF,TGTGCCAGCAGTTTATCGTACCCGGCCTACGAGCAGTACTTC
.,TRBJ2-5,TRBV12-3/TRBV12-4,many,CASSLSLAVQETQYF,TGTGCCAGCAGTCTATCCTTAGCGGTACAAGAGACCCAGTACTTC
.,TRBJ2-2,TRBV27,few,CASRRQINTGELFF,TGTGCCAGCAGGCGACAGATTAACACCGGGGAGCTGTTTTTT
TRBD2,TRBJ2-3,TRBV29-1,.,CSVPGTGGLQYF,TGCAGCGTTCCAGGGACGGGGGGTCTGCAGTATTTT
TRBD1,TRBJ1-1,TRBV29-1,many,CSVGRTGKEAFF,TGCAGCGTTGGACGGACAGGGAAGGAAGCTTTCTTT
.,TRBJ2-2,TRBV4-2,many,CASSQGSANTGELFF,TGTGCCAGCAGCCAGGGTAGCGCCAACACCGGGGAGCTGTTTTTT
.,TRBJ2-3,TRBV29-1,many,CSVYKGLADTQYF,TGCAGCGTTTATAAGGGGTTGGCAGATACGCAGTATTTT
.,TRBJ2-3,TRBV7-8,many,CASSLADGFTDTQYF,TGTGCCAGCAGCTTAGCTGACGGGTTCACAGATACGCAGTATTTT
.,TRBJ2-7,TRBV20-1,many,CSARRRGDYEQYF,TGCAGTGCTAGACGCAGGGGCGACTACGAGCAGTACTTC
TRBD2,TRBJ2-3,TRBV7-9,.,CASSLAGLPLAGGLYF,TGTGCCAGCAGCTTAGCAGGACTTCCACTAGCGGGAGGACTGTATTTT
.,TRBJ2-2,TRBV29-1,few,CSAAATGVGTGELFF,TGCAGCGCCGCTGCGACGGGAGTGGGCACCGGGGAGCTGTTTTTT